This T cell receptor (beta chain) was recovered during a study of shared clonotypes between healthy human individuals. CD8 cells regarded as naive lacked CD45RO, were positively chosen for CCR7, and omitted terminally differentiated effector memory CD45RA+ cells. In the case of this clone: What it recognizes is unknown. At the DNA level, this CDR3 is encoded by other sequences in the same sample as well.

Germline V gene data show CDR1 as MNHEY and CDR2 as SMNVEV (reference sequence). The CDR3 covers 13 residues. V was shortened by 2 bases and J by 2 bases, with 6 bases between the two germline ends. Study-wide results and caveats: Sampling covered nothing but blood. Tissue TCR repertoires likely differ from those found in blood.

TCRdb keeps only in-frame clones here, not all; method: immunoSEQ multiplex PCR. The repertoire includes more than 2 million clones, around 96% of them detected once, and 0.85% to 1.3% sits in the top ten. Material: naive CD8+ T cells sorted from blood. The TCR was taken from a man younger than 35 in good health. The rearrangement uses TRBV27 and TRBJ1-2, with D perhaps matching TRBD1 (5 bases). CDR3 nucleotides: TGTGCCAGCAGTTTAGCAGGGAACTATGGCTACACCTTC. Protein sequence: CASSLAGNYGYTF.